The following is a T cell receptor (beta chain) sequence with its context. Its antigen is unidentified. This entry belongs to a study of cytomegalovirus exposure and HLA in healthy donors. The CDR3 runs to 14 residues. Germline V gene lookup returns CDR1 GTSNPN and CDR2 SVGIG (reference sequence). V dropped 8 bases and J dropped 2 bases, with 16 bases sitting between them. Findings of the study overall: It was 164 TCR beta chains that were listed as cytomegalovirus-associated.

Primers for the PCR totalled 60 Vbeta and 13 Jbeta. Only in-frame clones appear in the TCRdb table, and some are missing; sequencing was by immunoSEQ multiplex PCR. The data include 150,000 to 200,000 clones; the top ten clones carry approximately 0.82%. The chain recombines TRBV30 with TRBJ2-1; TRBD2 is a possible D gene (7 bases). This TCR was recovered from a young woman in good health and CMV-seropositive. The sample consisted of PBMCs. The CDR3 DNA is TGTGCCGGGGGGGGCGGATCGACCTACAATGAGCAGTTCTTC. This encodes CAGGGGSTYNEQFF.